This T cell receptor beta chain originates from a study of identical twins. In TCRdb, the 5' RACE reads were re-called with MiXCR into one record per CDR3 protein. The table has just over 500,000 distinct CDR3 sequences, around 20% seen once. The germline gives CDR1 DFQATT, CDR2 SNEGSKA (reference sequence). Trimming cost V 4 bases and J 2 bases, with 15 bases left between them. The CDR3 covers 14 residues. These same records also appear under a second study, on T cells expressing NK-cell markers.

The genes are TRBV20-1 and TRBJ2-7, with D hard to call. The receptor was isolated from a woman aged 18 to 35 in good health. The sample comprised CD4+ T cells sorted from blood. For the CDR3, the DNA is TGCAGTGCTAAGGGTCCGGATAAAACCTACGAGCAGTACTTC. Translation: CSAKGPDKTYEQYF.